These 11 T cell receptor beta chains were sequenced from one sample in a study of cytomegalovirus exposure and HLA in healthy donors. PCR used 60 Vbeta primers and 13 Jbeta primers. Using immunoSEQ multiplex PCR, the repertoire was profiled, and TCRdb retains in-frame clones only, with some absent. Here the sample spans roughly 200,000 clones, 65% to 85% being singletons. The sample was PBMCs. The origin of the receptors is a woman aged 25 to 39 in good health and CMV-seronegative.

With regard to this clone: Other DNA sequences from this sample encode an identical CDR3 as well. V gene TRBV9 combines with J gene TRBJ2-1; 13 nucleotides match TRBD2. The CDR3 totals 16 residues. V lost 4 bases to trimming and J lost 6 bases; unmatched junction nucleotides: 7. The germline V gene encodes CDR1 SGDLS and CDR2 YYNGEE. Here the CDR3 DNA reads TGTGCCAGCAGCCCCCGACTAGCGGGAGGCAGCAATGAGCAGTTCTTC. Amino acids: CASSPRLAGGSNEQFF.

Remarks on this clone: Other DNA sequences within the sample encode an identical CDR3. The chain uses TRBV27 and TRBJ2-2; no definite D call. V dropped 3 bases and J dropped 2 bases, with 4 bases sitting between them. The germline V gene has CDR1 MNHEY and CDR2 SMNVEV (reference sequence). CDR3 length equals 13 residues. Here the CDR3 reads CASSFLNTGELFF. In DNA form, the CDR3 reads TGTGCCAGCAGTTTTCTAAACACCGGGGAGCTGTTTTTT.

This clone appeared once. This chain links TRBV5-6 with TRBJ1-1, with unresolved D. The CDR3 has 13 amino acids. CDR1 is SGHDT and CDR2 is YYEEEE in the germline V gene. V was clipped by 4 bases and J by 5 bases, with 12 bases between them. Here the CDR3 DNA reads TGTGCCAGCAGCCCCCCCGGGGTGACTGAAGCTTTCTTT. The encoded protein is CASSPPGVTEAFF. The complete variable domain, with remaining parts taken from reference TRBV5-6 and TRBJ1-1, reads DAGVTQSPTHLIKTRGQQVTLRCSPKSGHDTVSWYQQALGQGPQFIFQYYEEEERQRGNFPDRFSGHQFPNYSSELNVNALLLGDSALYLCASSPPGVTEAFFGQGTRLTVV.

The CDR3 DNA is TGTGCCAGCAGTTTGAGTGGAGGCTCTGGAAACACCATATATTTT. Translation: CASSLSGGSGNTIYF. The V gene is TRBV27, the J gene TRBJ1-3, with D uncertain. Trimming took 3 bases from V and 0 from J, leaving 9 bases between them. The CDR3 is made up of 15 amino acids. Looked up from germline, CDR1 is MNHEY and CDR2 is SMNVEV (reference sequence).

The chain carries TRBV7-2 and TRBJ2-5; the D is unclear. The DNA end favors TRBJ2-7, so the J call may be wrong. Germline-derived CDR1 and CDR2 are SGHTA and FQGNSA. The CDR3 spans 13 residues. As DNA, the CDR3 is TGTGCCAGCAGCTCCAGACATCTCTACGAGCAGTACTTC. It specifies CASSSRHLYEQYF.

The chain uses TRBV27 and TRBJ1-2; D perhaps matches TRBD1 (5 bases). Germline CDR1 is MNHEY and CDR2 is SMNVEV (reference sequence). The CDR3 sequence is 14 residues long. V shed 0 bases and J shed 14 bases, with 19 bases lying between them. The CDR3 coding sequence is TGTGCCAGCAGTTTATCAAAACCCGGGACTCTTATGACCTTC. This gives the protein CASSLSKPGTLMTF.

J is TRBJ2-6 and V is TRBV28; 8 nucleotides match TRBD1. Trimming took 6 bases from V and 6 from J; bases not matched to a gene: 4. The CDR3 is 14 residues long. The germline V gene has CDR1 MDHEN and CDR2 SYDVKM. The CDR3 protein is CASSSRGPANVLTF. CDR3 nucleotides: TGTGCCAGCAGCTCCAGGGGGCCGGCCAACGTCCTGACTTTC.

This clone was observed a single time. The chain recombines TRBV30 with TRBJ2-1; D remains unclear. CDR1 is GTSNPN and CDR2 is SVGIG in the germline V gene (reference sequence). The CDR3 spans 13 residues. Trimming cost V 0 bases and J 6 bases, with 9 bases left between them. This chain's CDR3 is CAWSVWATNEQFF. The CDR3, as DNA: TGTGCCTGGAGTGTATGGGCTACCAATGAGCAGTTCTTC.

The CDR3 DNA follows: TGTGCCAGCAGAAACTGGGGCTCTAGCACAGATACGCAGTATTTT. Amino acids: CASRNWGSSTDTQYF. The V and J genes are TRBV28 and TRBJ2-3; D may be TRBD1 (5 bases). This CDR3 has 15 amino acids. The V gene's germline CDR1 is MDHEN and CDR2 SYDVKM. The V gene lost 6 bases and the J gene lost 0 bases, with 13 bases spanning the gap.

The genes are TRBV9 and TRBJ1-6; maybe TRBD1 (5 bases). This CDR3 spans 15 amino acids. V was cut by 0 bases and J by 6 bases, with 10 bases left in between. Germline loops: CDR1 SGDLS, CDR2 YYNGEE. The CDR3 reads CASSVGGTVNSPLHF. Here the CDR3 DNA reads TGTGCCAGCAGCGTAGGAGGGACTGTTAATTCACCCCTCCACTTT.

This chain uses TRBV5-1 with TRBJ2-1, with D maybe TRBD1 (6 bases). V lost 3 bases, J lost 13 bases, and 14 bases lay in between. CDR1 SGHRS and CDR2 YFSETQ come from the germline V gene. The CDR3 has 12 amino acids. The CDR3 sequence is CASSSEGHRQFF. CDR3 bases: TGCGCCAGCAGCTCTGAGGGACATCGCCAGTTCTTC.